This entry describes one TCR beta chain. The antigen is not known. This entry comes from a study of cytomegalovirus exposure and HLA in healthy donors. Study context: A prior analysis found roughly 110 million unique TCR beta sequences from 170 million or so T cells. Broader study findings: Later analysis demonstrated an association between a missense DCLRE1C variant and TCR beta V- and J-gene trimming.

Primers for the PCR totalled 60 Vbeta and 13 Jbeta. The assay was immunoSEQ multiplex PCR, and TCRdb's table has in-frame clones only and misses some. The sample spans more than 65,000 clones; the ten largest clones claim roughly 2.6%. Germline CDR1 and CDR2: LNHNV and YYDKDF (reference sequence). Trimming pared 2 bases from V and 4 bases from J, leaving 12 bases between. The CDR3 runs to 14 residues. The sample consisted of PBMCs. The chain couples TRBV15 to TRBJ2-7; weak D call: TRBD2 (7 bases). This receptor was identified in a man aged 40-49 years in good health and CMV-seronegative. CDR3 in DNA: TGTGCCACCAGCAGACCTGGGGGGGCTTACGAGCAGTACTTC. Translated, it gives CATSRPGGAYEQYF.